This T cell receptor (beta chain) was retrieved from a study of T cell clonotyping in hematopoietic cell transplantation. Germline assignment: CDR1 WSHSY and CDR2 SAAADI. CDR3 size: 13 residues. J lost 7 bases, V lost 4 bases, and 4 bases had no gene match. Time point noted: recipient sample about 28 days before transplant, after cytoreduction. A word on this clone: Its target is not known.

General study results and limits: Few recipient clonotypes overlapped donors; over 95% were de novo at given depth.

Data came from immunoSEQ multiplex PCR; TCRdb stores just in-frame clones and leaves some out. The repertoire holds 25,000 to 35,000 clones, roughly 70% seen once, with about 5.9% in the top ten. The rearrangement joins TRBV10-2 to TRBJ2-7; 10 bases agree with TRBD1. This clonotype was obtained from a man aged 45-60 years with myelodysplastic syndrome. Some clones in this sample may be carry-over from other donors' samples. Material: peripheral blood mononuclear cells, obtained before stem cell transplant. The CDR3 DNA is TGCGCCAGCAGTGCCGACAGGGGGCGTGAGCAGTACTTC. Residues: CASSADRGREQYF.